This paragraph covers one T cell receptor (beta chain) sequence. The data originate from a study of blood T cell repertoires in COVID-19. Clones were sequenced by immunoSEQ multiplex PCR, and TCRdb holds only the in-frame ones, with some missing. The sample includes hundreds of thousands of clones, roughly 88% of them seen just once. The specimen was peripheral blood. The sequence derives from a woman in her 50s with active or convalescent COVID-19.

CDR3 sequence (DNA): TGTGCCAGTAGTATAGAAGGGACAGGGGCGGGAGCGCAGTATTTT. This translates into CASSIEGTGAGAQYF. V and J are TRBV19 and TRBJ2-3; 10 bases agree with TRBD1. V trimming: 0 bases; J trimming: 10 bases; junction bases outside the gene matches: 7. CDR1 and CDR2 from the germline V gene are LNHDA and SQIVND (reference sequence). The CDR3 has 15 residues. Combining the CDR3 with reference TRBV19 and TRBJ2-3 gives the whole variable domain DGGITQSPKYLFRKEGQNVTLSCEQNLNHDAMYWYRQDPGQGLRLIYYSQIVNDFQKGDIAEGYSVSREKKESFPLTVTSAQKNPTAFYLCASSIEGTGAGAQYFGPGTRLTVL.